The 14 T cell receptor beta chains in this list originate from one sample, sequenced in a study of blood T cell repertoires in COVID-19. TCRdb keeps only in-frame clones here, not all; method: immunoSEQ multiplex PCR. The sample lists some 200,000 clones, more than 70% occurring once. Sequences were obtained from PBMCs or T cells enriched from blood (not recorded which). These receptors were collected from a woman aged 35 to 49 with acute COVID-19.

The chain combines TRBV5-6 with TRBJ1-1; 7 nucleotides line up with TRBD1. The CDR3 is 14 amino acids. V gave up 5 bases and J gave up 1 base; unmatched junction bases: 5. CDR1 and CDR2 from the germline V gene are SGHDT and YYEEEE. CDR3 sequence (DNA): TGTGCCAGCAGGGCAGGGGGATGGAACACTGAAGCTTTCTTT. It codes for CASRAGGWNTEAFF.

The chain combines TRBV19 with TRBJ1-1; D gene uncertain. Trimming removed 3 bases at V and 3 bases at J, with 8 bases between. Germline V gives CDR1 LNHDA, CDR2 SQIVND (reference sequence). This CDR3 spans 13 amino acids. CDR3 in amino acids: CASSISRYTEAFF. In DNA form, the CDR3 reads TGTGCCAGTAGTATTTCCCGTTACACTGAAGCTTTCTTT.

This chain joins TRBV10-3 and TRBJ1-2; 8 bases fit TRBD1. Germline V gene data show CDR1 as ENHRY and CDR2 as SYGVKD. The CDR3 consists of 14 residues. The V and J ends lost 2 bases and 13 bases, in that order; junction bases with no gene match: 12. The CDR3: CAISESLTGEEGTF. CDR3 DNA sequence: TGTGCCATCAGTGAGAGTCTGACAGGGGAGGAAGGCACCTTC.

The rearrangement uses TRBV6-5 and TRBJ1-1; D unclear. Between the trimmed V and J ends, which lost 8 bases and 8 bases, there was a span of 9 bases. CDR3 length: 10 residues. The germline V gene encodes CDR1 MNHEY and CDR2 SVGAGI. CDR3 loop: CASGVWEAFF. CDR3 DNA sequence: TGTGCCAGCGGAGTTTGGGAAGCTTTCTTT.

J is TRBJ2-5 and V is TRBV9; perhaps TRBD2 as D (5 bases). V gave up 0 bases and J gave up 4 bases, with 10 bases separating them. The CDR3 has 14 amino acids. Germline-derived CDR1 and CDR2 are SGDLS and YYNGEE. CDR3 in amino acids: CASSVGGSRETQYF. The CDR3 DNA follows: TGTGCCAGCAGCGTAGGAGGGTCGAGAGAGACCCAGTACTTC.

The table lists this clone with many counts. This chain links TRBV7-9 with TRBJ1-5; no reliable D call. V lost 5 bases and J lost 6, with 8 bases in between. The CDR3 runs 12 residues. CDR1 is SEHNR, CDR2 FQNEAQ, per germline (reference sequence). The CDR3 bases are TGTGCCAGCAGCGTTACTAGTCAGCCCCAGCATTTT. Translation: CASSVTSQPQHF.

This rearrangement joins TRBV3-1 (or the pseudogene TRBV3-2) to TRBJ2-7; 8 positions match TRBD2. The CDR3 extends over 16 amino acids. CDR1 and CDR2 (germline): LGHDT, YNNKEL (reference sequence). Trimming removed 1 base from V and 6 bases from J; junction bases left unmatched: 11. This chain's CDR3 is CASSQAAGLEGAEQYF. In DNA form, the CDR3 reads TGTGCCAGCAGCCAAGCAGCGGGACTAGAAGGGGCCGAGCAGTACTTC.

This clone was seen just once. This sequence joins TRBV21-1 and TRBJ1-1; TRBD1 was called by the table and not checked on the DNA. TRBV21-1 is a pseudogene segment. The CDR3 length is 13 residues. CDR3 sequence (DNA): TGTGCCAGCAGCAAGGAACAGGGCCGAAATGCTTTCTTT. The encoded protein is CASSKEQGRNAFF.

V usage is TRBV28 and J usage is TRBJ2-7; possibly TRBD2 for D (6 bases). V was trimmed by 5 bases and J by 3 bases, leaving 17 bases between them. Germline CDR1 and CDR2: MDHEN and SYDVKM. The CDR3 length is 15 residues. The CDR3 is CASSPVGRGGYEQYF. CDR3 DNA sequence: TGTGCCAGCAGTCCGGTGGGTAGGGGAGGCTACGAGCAGTACTTC.

This chain connects TRBV7-8 to TRBJ2-7; perhaps TRBD2 as D (5 bases). Looked up from germline, CDR1 is SGHVS and CDR2 is FQNEAQ. The CDR3 runs to 15 residues. The ends were cut back, 2 bases at V and 2 bases at J, with 13 bases in the middle. The chain's CDR3 is CASSLSSGSPYEQYF. For the CDR3, the DNA is TGTGCCAGCAGCTTATCATCGGGATCCCCCTACGAGCAGTACTTC.

This clone was found a few times. V is TRBV6-5 and J is TRBJ2-1, with 11 bases lining up with TRBD2. CDR3 size: 15 residues. Losses at the gene ends were 4 bases for V and 5 bases for J; bases not matched to a gene: 4. CDR1 MNHEY and CDR2 SVGAGI come from the germline V gene. CDR3 sequence: CASSSRLAGHNEQFF. As DNA, the CDR3 is TGTGCCAGCAGTTCTCGACTAGCGGGACACAATGAGCAGTTCTTC.

The V and J genes are TRBV28 and TRBJ2-7, with 8 bases matching TRBD2. Germline CDR1 is MDHEN and CDR2 is SYDVKM. The CDR3 spans 15 residues. After removal of 2 bases from V and 5 bases from J, the junction contained 8 bases not matched to a gene. The CDR3 DNA is TGTGCCAGCAGTTTAGGGCTAGCGGGTGGTCACGAGCAGTACTTC. Protein sequence: CASSLGLAGGHEQYF.

The J gene is TRBJ2-5, the V gene TRBV12-2; the table's TRBD2 call for D was not verified on the DNA. TRBV12-2 is given as a pseudogene. The CDR3 loop spans 17 amino acids. CDR3 in DNA: TGTGCAAGTCTGCTAAGAGCGGGGGAGAAGGGGCAAGAGACCCAGTACTTC. This translates into CASLLRAGEKGQETQYF.

This chain connects TRBV23-1 to TRBJ1-1; TRBD1 is a possible D gene (5 bases). TRBV23-1 is classed as an ORF, of uncertain function. Trimming cost V 2 bases and J 1 base, with 14 bases left between them. There are 16 residues in the CDR3. The CDR3 here is CASSQMQKQANTEAFF. In nucleotides, the CDR3 is TGCGCCAGCAGTCAAATGCAGAAACAGGCGAACACTGAAGCTTTCTTT.